This entry lists 16 T cell receptor beta chains sequenced from one sample in a study of OX40 agonist ivuxolimab in advanced cancers. Only in-frame clones appear in the TCRdb table, and some are missing; sequencing was by immunoSEQ multiplex PCR. The sample includes tens of thousands of clones, about 95% of them seen just once. The sample was CD4+ or CD8+ T cells sorted from blood, taken in a trial of the OX40 agonist ivuxolimab. The receptors here all came from an adult with an advanced solid tumor such as melanoma, head and neck, liver or kidney cancer.

The rearrangement uses TRBV10-3 and TRBJ2-1; the D is unclear. Germline-derived CDR1 and CDR2 are ENHRY and SYGVKD. This CDR3 has 12 amino acids. The V end lost 4 bases, the J end lost 5 bases, and 6 bases lay between the germline ends. CDR3 bases: TGTGCCATCAGTGGAATAAACAATGAGCAGTTCTTC. This encodes CAISGINNEQFF.

The gene calls are TRBV11-2 and TRBJ2-7; the match to TRBD1 covers 7 bases. The trim removed 0 bases at V and 3 bases at J, leaving 8 bases unmatched. Germline V gene lookup returns CDR1 SGHAT and CDR2 FQNNGV. The CDR3 is made up of 16 amino acids. The CDR3 nucleotides are TGTGCCAGCAGCTTAGAAGCCGGACAGGAGGACTACGAGCAGTACTTC. This gives the protein CASSLEAGQEDYEQYF. Drawing the rest from reference TRBV11-2 and TRBJ2-7, the complete variable domain is EAGVAQSPRYKIIEKRQSVAFWCNPISGHATLYWYQQILGQGPKLLIQFQNNGVVDDSQLPKDRFSAERLKGVDSTLKIQPAKLEDSAVYLCASSLEAGQEDYEQYFGPGTRLTVT.

The J gene is TRBJ2-1, the V gene TRBV9; D possibly uses TRBD1 or TRBD2 (5 bases each). V was clipped by 3 bases and J by 2 bases, with 18 bases between them. The CDR3 runs to 17 residues. From germline, CDR1 is SGDLS and CDR2 YYNGEE. This CDR3 is CASSAEGLRGTYNEQFF. The CDR3, as DNA: TGTGCCAGCAGCGCCGAGGGGTTAAGGGGCACCTACAATGAGCAGTTCTTC.

The rearrangement joins TRBV10-3 to TRBJ2-5; D ambiguous. V lost 3 bases and J 5 bases, leaving 16 bases between the germline ends. CDR1 is ENHRY, CDR2 SYGVKD, per germline. This CDR3 has 15 amino acids. In nucleotides, the CDR3 is TGTGCCATCAGTGATCCGCCCTCCCTGGGGGAGACCCAGTACTTC. The encoded protein is CAISDPPSLGETQYF.

The chain has TRBV7-6 and TRBJ2-1; 9 bases match TRBD2. Germline trimming cut 3 bases from V and 8 bases from J; bases unmatched to any gene: 11. The length of the CDR3 is 16 residues. The germline CDR1 and CDR2 sequences are SGHVS and FNYEAQ. The CDR3: CASSLGDLAGKDEQFF. In nucleotides, the CDR3 is TGTGCCAGCAGCTTGGGCGATCTAGCGGGGAAGGATGAGCAGTTCTTC.

This clone was counted only a few times. This chain links TRBV7-2 with TRBJ1-2; no firm D call. Trimming shortened V by 4 bases and J by 7 bases, and 10 bases separated the two germline ends. The CDR3 runs to 12 residues. CDR1 and CDR2 (germline): SGHTA, FQGNSA. This CDR3 reads CASSSIGGGYTF. The CDR3 DNA sequence: TGTGCCAGCAGCTCTATTGGCGGTGGCTACACCTTC. Full variable domain (outside the CDR3, taken from reference TRBV7-2 and TRBJ1-2): GAGVSQSPSNKVTEKGKDVELRCDPISGHTALYWYRQSLGQGLEFLIYFQGNSAPDKSGLPSDRFSAERTGGSVSTLTIQRTQQEDSAVYLCASSSIGGGYTFGSGTRLTVV.

This CDR3 is CASSARLAGGPYEQFF. DNA of the CDR3: TGTGCCAGCAGCGCTCGACTAGCGGGGGGGCCCTATGAGCAGTTCTTC. The chain is built from TRBV9 and TRBJ2-1, with TRBD2 matching over 14 bases. In germline, CDR1 is SGDLS, CDR2 YYNGEE. The CDR3 spans 16 residues. V trimming: 3 bases; J trimming: 8 bases; junction bases outside the gene matches: 7.

This chain uses TRBV18 with TRBJ2-2; 10 bases are a match to TRBD1. This CDR3 is built from 16 residues. V dropped 6 bases and J dropped 6; count of bases not matched to a gene: 10. CDR1 is KGHSH and CDR2 is LQKENI in the germline V gene. The CDR3: CASSRTGTGAAGELFF. For the CDR3, the DNA is TGTGCCAGCTCTCGAACCGGGACAGGGGCCGCCGGGGAGCTGTTTTTT.

This sequence joins TRBV9 and TRBJ2-1; the D gene is possibly TRBD2 (5 bases). The CDR3 totals 14 residues. Germline V gene lookup returns CDR1 SGDLS and CDR2 YYNGEE. Trimming removed 3 bases from V and 4 bases from J, with 11 bases in between. The CDR3 bases are TGTGCCAGCAGCGAGGGTCGGGATTACAATGAGCAGTTCTTC. Its protein product is CASSEGRDYNEQFF. Combining the CDR3 with reference TRBV9 and TRBJ2-1 gives the whole variable domain DSGVTQTPKHLITATGQRVTLRCSPRSGDLSVYWYQQSLDQGLQFLIQYYNGEERAKGNILERFSAQQFPDLHSELNLSSLELGDSALYFCASSEGRDYNEQFFGPGTRLTVL.

The chain joins TRBV5-5 to TRBJ2-7; D gene ambiguous. The CDR3 spans 12 residues. V lost 4 bases and J 0 bases, leaving 5 bases between the germline ends. Per the germline V gene, CDR1 is SGHKS and CDR2 is YYEKEE (reference sequence). The CDR3 coding sequence is TGTGCCAGCAGCAACCCCTCCTACGAGCAGTACTTC. Its translation: CASSNPSYEQYF.

Turning to this clone: Within the sample, other DNA sequences also encode this same CDR3. The rearrangement joins TRBV29-1 to TRBJ2-7; D gene uncertain. CDR3 length: 12 residues. V was cut by 6 bases and J by 0 bases, with 9 bases left in between. The germline V gene encodes CDR1 SQVTM and CDR2 ANQGSEA. As DNA, the CDR3 is TGCAGCGTCACCGGGTCCTCCTACGAGCAGTACTTC. It codes for CSVTGSSYEQYF.

The V call is TRBV5-6, the J call TRBJ1-4, with D unresolved. CDR1 SGHDT and CDR2 YYEEEE come from the germline V gene. V lost 3 bases and J lost 6, with 9 bases in between. This CDR3 contains 13 residues. CDR3 sequence: CASSSGGDEKLFF. In nucleotides, the CDR3 is TGTGCCAGCAGCTCGGGCGGCGATGAAAAACTGTTTTTT.

This sequence joins TRBV29-1 and TRBJ2-2, with D perhaps matching TRBD2 (6 bases). Trimming stripped 3 bases from V and 1 base from J, with 12 bases between. The CDR3 consists of 15 residues. The germline V gene has CDR1 SQVTM and CDR2 ANQGSEA. CDR3 sequence (DNA): TGCAGCGTTGACTCCGGGACTCAGAACACCGGGGAGCTGTTTTTT. Translation: CSVDSGTQNTGELFF.

CDR3 residues: CASSSETGLAGGYEQYF. CDR3 nucleotide sequence: TGTGCCAGCAGCTCCGAAACGGGACTAGCGGGAGGGTACGAGCAGTACTTC. This chain uses TRBV11-2 with TRBJ2-7, with 16 bases lining up with TRBD2. This CDR3 is built from 17 residues. Trimming took 4 bases from V and 4 from J; bases not matched to a gene: 7. Germline V gene lookup returns CDR1 SGHAT and CDR2 FQNNGV. Full variable domain (rest looked up from reference TRBV11-2 and TRBJ2-7): EAGVAQSPRYKIIEKRQSVAFWCNPISGHATLYWYQQILGQGPKLLIQFQNNGVVDDSQLPKDRFSAERLKGVDSTLKIQPAKLEDSAVYLCASSSETGLAGGYEQYFGPGTRLTVT.

The chain uses TRBV7-3 and TRBJ1-1, with unresolved D. CDR3 size: 13 residues. V dropped 5 bases and J dropped 1 base, with 8 bases sitting between them. The germline V gene encodes CDR1 SGHTA and CDR2 FQGTGA. CDR3 in DNA: TGTGCCAGCAGCCCCCTGGGGAACACTGAAGCTTTCTTT. It codes for CASSPLGNTEAFF.

The chain combines TRBV6-5 with TRBJ1-1; no clear D. Germline values: CDR1 MNHEY, CDR2 SVGAGI. V lost 1 base and J 5 bases, leaving 8 bases between the germline ends. The CDR3 covers 13 residues. The chain's CDR3 is CASSYLEVTEAFF. The CDR3 DNA reads TGTGCCAGCAGTTACTTGGAGGTGACTGAAGCTTTCTTT.